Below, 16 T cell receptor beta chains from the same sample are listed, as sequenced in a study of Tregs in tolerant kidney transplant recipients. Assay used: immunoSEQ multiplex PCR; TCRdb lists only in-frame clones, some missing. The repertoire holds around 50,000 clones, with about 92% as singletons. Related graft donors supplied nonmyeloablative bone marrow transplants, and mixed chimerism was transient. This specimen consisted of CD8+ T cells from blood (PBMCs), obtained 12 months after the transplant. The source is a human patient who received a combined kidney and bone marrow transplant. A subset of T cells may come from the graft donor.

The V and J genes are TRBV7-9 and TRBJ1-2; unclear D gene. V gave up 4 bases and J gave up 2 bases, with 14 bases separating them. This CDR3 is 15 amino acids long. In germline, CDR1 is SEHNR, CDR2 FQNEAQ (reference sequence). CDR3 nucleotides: TGTGCCAGCAGCTACCAGGCAGTTCGAAACTATGGCTACACCTTC. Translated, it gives CASSYQAVRNYGYTF.

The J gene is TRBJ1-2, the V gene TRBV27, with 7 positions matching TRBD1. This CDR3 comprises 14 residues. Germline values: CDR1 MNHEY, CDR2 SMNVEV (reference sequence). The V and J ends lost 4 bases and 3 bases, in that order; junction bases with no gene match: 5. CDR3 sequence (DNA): TGTGCCAGCAGTTGGCGACAGGGTGACTATGGCTACACCTTC. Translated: CASSWRQGDYGYTF.

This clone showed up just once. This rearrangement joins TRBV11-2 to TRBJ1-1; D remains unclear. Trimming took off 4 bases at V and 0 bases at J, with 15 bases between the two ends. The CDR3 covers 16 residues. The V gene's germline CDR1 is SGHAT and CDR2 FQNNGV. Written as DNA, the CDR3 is TGTGCCAGCAGCTCCACCGGTATCGGAGTGAACACTGAAGCTTTCTTT. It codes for CASSSTGIGVNTEAFF.

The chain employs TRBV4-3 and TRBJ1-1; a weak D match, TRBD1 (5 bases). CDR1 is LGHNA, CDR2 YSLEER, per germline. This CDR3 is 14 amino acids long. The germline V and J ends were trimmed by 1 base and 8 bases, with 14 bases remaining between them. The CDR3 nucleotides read TGCGCCAGCAGCCAAGTTAGCGGGGGGGAGGAAGCTTTCTTT. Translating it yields CASSQVSGGEEAFF.

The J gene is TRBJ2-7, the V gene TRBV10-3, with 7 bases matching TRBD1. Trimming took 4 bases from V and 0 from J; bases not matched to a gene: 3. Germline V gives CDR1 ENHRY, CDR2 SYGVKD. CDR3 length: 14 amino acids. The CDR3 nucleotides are TGTGCCATCAGTGTGGGACAGAGCTCCTACGAGCAGTACTTC. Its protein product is CAISVGQSSYEQYF.

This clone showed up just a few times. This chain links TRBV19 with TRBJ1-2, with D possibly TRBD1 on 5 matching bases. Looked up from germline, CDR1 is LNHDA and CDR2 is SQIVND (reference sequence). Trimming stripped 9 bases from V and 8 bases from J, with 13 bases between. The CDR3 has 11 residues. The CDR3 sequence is CASDSVRGYTF. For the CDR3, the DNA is TGTGCCAGCGACAGTGTGCGGGGCTACACCTTC.

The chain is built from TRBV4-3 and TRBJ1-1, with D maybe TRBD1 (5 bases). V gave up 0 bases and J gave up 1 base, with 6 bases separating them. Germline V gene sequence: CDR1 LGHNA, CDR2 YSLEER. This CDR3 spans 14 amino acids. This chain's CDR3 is CASSQDRANTEAFF. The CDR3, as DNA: TGCGCCAGCAGCCAAGACAGGGCGAACACTGAAGCTTTCTTT.

The CDR3 region is CASSEFDSTYYGYTF. In nucleotides, the CDR3 is TGTGCCAGCAGTGAATTTGACAGCACTTACTATGGCTACACCTTC. The chain joins TRBV25-1 to TRBJ1-2; perhaps TRBD1 as D (5 bases). Germline V gene data show CDR1 as MGHDK and CDR2 as SYGVNS. V was cut by 1 base and J by 3 bases, with 12 bases left in between. There are 15 residues in the CDR3.

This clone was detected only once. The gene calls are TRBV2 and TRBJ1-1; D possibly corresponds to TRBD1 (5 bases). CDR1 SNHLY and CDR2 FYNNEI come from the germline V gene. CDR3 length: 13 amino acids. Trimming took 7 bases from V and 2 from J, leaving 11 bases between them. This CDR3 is CASITGVNTEAFF. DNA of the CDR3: TGTGCCAGCATCACGGGGGTTAACACTGAAGCTTTCTTT.

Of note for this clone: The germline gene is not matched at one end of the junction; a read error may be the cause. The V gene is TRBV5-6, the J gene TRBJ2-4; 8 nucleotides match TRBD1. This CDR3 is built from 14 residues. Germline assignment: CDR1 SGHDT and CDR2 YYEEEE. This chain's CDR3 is CASSFGTGKIIQYF. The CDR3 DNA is TGTGCCAGCAGCTTTGGGACAGGAAAAATCATTCAGTACTTC.

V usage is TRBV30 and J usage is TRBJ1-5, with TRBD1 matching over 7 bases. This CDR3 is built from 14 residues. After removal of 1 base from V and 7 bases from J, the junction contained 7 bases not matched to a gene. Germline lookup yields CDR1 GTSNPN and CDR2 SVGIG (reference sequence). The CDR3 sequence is CAWSGTGARQPQHF. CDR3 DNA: TGTGCCTGGAGTGGTACAGGGGCGAGACAGCCCCAGCATTTT.

CDR3 in DNA: TGTGCCAGTAGTATCGGGACAGGGCCAAATGAGCAGTTCTTC. It translates to CASSIGTGPNEQFF. This chain connects TRBV19 to TRBJ2-1; 9 bases match TRBD1. Per germline, CDR1 LNHDA and CDR2 SQIVND (reference sequence). CDR3 length equals 14 residues. The junction had 4 bases not matched to a gene; V was cut back by 3 bases and J by 7 bases.

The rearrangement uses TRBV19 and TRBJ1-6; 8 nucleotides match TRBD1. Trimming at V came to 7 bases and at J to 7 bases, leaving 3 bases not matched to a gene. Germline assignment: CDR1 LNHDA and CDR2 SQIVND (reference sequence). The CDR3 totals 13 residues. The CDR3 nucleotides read TGTGCCAGTACGGACAGGGTGAATTCACCCCTCCACTTT. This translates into CASTDRVNSPLHF.

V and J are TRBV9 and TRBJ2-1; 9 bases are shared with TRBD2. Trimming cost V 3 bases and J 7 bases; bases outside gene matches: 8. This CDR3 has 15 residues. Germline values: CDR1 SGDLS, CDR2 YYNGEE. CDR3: CASSASGRRQNEQFF. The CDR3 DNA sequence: TGTGCCAGCAGCGCGAGCGGGAGGAGGCAGAATGAGCAGTTCTTC.

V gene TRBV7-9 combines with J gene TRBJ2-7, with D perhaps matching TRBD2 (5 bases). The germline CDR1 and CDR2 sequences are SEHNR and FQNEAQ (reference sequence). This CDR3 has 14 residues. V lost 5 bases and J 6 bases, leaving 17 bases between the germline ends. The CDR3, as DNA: TGTGCCAGCAGCCCCGGGGTAGGGCTGCGCGAGCAGTACTTC. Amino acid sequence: CASSPGVGLREQYF.

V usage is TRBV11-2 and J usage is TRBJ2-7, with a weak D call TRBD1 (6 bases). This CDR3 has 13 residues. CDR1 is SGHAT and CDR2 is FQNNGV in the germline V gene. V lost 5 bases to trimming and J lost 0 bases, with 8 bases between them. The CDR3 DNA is TGTGCCAGCAGCCCGGACAGCTCCTACGAGCAGTACTTC. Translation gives CASSPDSSYEQYF.